What follows is one T cell receptor (beta chain) and its context. As yet, its antigen is unknown. The length of the CDR3 is 16 residues. Trimming shortened V by 3 bases and J by 0 bases, and 12 bases separated the two germline ends. Looked up from germline, CDR1 is MGHDK and CDR2 is SYGVNS. The source of the sample is a study of Ad26.COV2.S vaccination and SARS-CoV-2 variants. The wider study: Of the COV1001 trial arms, the Ad26.COV2.S arm included the donor. Doses of Ad26.COV2.S were injected into muscle once or twice, 56 days apart. Overall study findings and caveats: The analyses of TCR breadth and depth may have understated the size of total T cell responses.

The sample's treatment: around 19 received Ad26.COV2.S at low or high dose, single or two shots; several received placebo; per-sample allocation not given. It was on day 63 after the first vaccine or placebo injection that samples were taken. Its platform was an Ad26 vector, and its expressed antigen was Wuhan-strain SARS-CoV-2 spike. Sequencing used immunoSEQ multiplex PCR; TCRdb keeps in-frame clones, though not all of them. The repertoire has around 240,000 clones, 85% to 90% of them found once; the top ten carry around 10%. The V gene is TRBV25-1, the J gene TRBJ2-1; D unclear. The sequence came from a person between 18 and 65 years old who received the Ad26.COV2.S COVID-19 vaccine or a placebo. The sample was peripheral blood, taken in a trial of Ad26.COV2.S vaccine versus placebo. The CDR3 DNA reads as TGTGCCAGCAGTGAGTCGGGTCCCAGCTCCTACAATGAGCAGTTCTTC. Residues: CASSESGPSSYNEQFF.